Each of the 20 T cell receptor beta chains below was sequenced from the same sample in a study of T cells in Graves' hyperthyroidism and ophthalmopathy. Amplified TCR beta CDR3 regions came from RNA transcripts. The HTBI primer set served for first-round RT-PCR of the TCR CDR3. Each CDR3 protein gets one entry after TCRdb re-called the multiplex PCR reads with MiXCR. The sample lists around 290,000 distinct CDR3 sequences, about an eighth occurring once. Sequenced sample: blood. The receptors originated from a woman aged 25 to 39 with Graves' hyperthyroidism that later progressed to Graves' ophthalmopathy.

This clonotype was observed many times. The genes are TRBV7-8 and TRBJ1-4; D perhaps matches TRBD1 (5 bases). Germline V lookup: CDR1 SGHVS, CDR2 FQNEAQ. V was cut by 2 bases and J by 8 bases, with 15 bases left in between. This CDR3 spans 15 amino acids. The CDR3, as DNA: TGTGCCAGCAGCTTACCGGGACCCTCGGGGGAAAAACTGTTTTTT. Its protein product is CASSLPGPSGEKLFF.

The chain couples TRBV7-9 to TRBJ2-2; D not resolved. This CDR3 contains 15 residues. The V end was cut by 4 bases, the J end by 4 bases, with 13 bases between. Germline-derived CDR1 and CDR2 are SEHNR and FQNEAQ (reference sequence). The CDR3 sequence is CASSWLLAGTGELFF. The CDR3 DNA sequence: TGTGCCAGCAGCTGGCTCCTTGCTGGCACCGGGGAGCTGTTTTTT.

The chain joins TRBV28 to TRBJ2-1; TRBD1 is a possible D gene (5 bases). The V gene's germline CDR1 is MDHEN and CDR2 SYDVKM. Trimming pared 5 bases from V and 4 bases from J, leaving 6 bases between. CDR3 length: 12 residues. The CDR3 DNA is TGTGCCAGCAGTGGACATTACAATGAGCAGTTCTTC. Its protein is CASSGHYNEQFF.

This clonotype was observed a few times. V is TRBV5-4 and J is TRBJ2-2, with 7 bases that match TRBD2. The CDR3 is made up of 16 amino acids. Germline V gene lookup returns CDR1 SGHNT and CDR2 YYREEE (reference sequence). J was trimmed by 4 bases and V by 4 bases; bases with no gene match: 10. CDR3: CASSLWGSGSTGELFF. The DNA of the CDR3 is TGTGCCAGCAGCCTTTGGGGTAGCGGGTCCACCGGGGAGCTGTTTTTT.

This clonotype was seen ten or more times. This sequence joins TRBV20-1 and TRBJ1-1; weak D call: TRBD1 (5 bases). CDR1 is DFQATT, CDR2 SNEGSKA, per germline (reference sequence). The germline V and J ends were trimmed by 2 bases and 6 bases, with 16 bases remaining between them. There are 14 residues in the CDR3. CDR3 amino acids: CSARRITLGAEAFF. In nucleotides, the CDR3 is TGCAGTGCTAGAAGGATTACTTTGGGGGCTGAAGCTTTCTTT.

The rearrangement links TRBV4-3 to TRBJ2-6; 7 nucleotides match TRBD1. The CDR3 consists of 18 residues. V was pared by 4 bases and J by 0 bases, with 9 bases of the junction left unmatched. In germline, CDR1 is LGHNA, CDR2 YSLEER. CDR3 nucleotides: TGCGCCAGCAGCCGACAGGGTCTAACCGCCTCTGGGGCCAACGTCCTGACTTTC. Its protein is CASSRQGLTASGANVLTF.

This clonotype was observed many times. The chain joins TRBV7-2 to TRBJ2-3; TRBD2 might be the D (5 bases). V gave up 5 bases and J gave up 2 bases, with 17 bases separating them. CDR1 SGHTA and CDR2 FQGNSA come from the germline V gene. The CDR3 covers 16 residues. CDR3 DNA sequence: TGTGCCAGCAGCACCGCCCAGGCGGGCAACACAGATACGCAGTATTTT. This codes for CASSTAQAGNTDTQYF.

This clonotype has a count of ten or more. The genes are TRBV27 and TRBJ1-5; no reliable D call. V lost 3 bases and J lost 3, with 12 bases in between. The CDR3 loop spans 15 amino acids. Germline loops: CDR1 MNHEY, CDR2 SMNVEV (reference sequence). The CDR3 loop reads CASSLEGYPNQPQHF. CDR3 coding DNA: TGTGCCAGCAGTTTGGAAGGATACCCCAATCAGCCCCAGCATTTT.

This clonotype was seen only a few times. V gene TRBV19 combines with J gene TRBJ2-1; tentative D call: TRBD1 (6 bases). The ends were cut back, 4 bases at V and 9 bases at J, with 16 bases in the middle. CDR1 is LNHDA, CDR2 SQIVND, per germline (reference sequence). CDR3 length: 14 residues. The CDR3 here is CASSRPSTGFEQFF. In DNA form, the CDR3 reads TGTGCCAGTAGTAGACCATCGACAGGCTTTGAGCAGTTCTTC. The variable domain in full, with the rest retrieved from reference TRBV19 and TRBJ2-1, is DGGITQSPKYLFRKEGQNVTLSCEQNLNHDAMYWYRQDPGQGLRLIYYSQIVNDFQKGDIAEGYSVSREKKESFPLTVTSAQKNPTAFYLCASSRPSTGFEQFFGPGTRLTVL.

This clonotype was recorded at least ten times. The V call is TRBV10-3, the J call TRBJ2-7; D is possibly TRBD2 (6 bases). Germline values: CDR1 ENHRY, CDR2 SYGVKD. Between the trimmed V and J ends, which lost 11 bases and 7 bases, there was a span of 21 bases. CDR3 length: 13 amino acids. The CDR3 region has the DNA TGTGCCTCCTGCCGGGGGTCCGATGGGGAGCAGTACTTC. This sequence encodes CASCRGSDGEQYF.

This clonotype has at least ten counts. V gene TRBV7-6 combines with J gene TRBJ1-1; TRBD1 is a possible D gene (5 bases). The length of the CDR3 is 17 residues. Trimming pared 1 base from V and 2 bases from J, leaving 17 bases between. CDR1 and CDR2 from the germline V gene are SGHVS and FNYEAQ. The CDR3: CASSLGGWGTGNTEAFF. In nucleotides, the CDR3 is TGTGCCAGCAGCTTAGGTGGCTGGGGCACGGGAAACACTGAAGCTTTCTTT.

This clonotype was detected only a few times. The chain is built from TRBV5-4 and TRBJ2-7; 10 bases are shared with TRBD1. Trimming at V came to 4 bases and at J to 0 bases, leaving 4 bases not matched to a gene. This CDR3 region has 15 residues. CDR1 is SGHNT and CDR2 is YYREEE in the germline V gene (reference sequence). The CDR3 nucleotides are TGTGCCAGCAGCGAGACAGGGGGCGCCTCCTACGAGCAGTACTTC. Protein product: CASSETGGASYEQYF.

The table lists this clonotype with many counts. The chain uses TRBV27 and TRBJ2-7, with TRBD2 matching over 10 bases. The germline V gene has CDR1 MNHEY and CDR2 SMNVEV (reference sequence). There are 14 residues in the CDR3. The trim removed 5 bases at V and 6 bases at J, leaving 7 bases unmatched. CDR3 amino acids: CASSPGLASVEQYF. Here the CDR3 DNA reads TGTGCCAGCAGTCCGGGACTAGCGTCGGTCGAGCAGTACTTC.

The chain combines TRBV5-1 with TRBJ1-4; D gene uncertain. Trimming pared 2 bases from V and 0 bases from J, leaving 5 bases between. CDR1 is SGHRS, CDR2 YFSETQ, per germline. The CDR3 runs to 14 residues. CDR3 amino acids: CASSFDSTNEKLFF. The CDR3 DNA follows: TGCGCCAGCAGCTTCGACTCAACTAATGAAAAACTGTTTTTT.

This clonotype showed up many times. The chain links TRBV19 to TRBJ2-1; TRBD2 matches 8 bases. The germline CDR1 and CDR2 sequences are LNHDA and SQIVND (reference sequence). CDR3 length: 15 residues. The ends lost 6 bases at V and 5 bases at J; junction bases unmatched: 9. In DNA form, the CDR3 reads TGTGCCAGTAGCCTCGCGTCGGGAGGGAACAATGAGCAGTTCTTC. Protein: CASSLASGGNNEQFF.

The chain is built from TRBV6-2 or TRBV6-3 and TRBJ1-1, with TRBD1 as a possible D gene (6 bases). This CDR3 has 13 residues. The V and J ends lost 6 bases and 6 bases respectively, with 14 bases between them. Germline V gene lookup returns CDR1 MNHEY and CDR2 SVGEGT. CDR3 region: CASSRSGGSEAFF. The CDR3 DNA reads TGTGCCAGCAGCCGGTCGGGGGGCTCTGAAGCTTTCTTT.

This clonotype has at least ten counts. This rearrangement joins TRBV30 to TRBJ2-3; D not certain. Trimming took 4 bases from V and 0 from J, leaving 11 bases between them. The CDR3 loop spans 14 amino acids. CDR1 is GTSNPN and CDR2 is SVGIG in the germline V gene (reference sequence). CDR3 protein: CAWKVVRSTDTQYF. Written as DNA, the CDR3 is TGTGCCTGGAAGGTGGTCAGAAGCACAGATACGCAGTATTTT. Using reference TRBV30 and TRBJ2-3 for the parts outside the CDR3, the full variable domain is SQTIHQWPATLVQPVGSPLSLECTVEGTSNPNLYWYRQAAGRGLQLLFYSVGIGQISSEVPQNLSASRPQDRQFILSSKKLLLSDSGFYLCAWKVVRSTDTQYFGPGTRLTVL.

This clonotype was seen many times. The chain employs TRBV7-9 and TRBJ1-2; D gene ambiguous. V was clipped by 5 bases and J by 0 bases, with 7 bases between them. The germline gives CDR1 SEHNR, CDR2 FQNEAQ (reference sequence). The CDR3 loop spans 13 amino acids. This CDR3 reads CASSLTSNYGYTF. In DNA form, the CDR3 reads TGTGCCAGCAGCCTAACATCTAACTATGGCTACACCTTC.

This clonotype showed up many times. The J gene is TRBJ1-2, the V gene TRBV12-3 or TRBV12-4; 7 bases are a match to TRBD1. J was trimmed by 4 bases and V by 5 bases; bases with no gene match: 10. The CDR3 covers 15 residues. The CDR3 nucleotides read TGTGCCAGCAGTACCGGGACAGCAGTCTTCTATGGCTACACCTTC. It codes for CASSTGTAVFYGYTF.

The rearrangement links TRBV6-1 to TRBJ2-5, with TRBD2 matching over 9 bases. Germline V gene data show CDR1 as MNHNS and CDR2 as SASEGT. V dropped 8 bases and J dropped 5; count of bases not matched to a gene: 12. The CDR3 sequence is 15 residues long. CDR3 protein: CASSEGAGGLETQYF. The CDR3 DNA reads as TGTGCCAGCTCTGAAGGGGCGGGAGGGTTGGAGACCCAGTACTTC.